The 10 T cell receptor beta chains presented below share a single source sample, sequenced in a study of blood T cell repertoires in COVID-19. Clones were read by immunoSEQ multiplex PCR, and TCRdb kept only the in-frame ones, dropping some. This sample has around 100,000 clones, with around 83% found just once. What was sequenced was peripheral blood. Receptors originate from a man in his 70s with acute or convalescent COVID-19.

This clone was counted between two and nine times. The chain recombines TRBV18 with TRBJ1-2, with D possibly being TRBD1 (5 bases). Trimming removed 2 bases from V and 0 bases from J, with 13 bases in between. Germline CDR1 is KGHSH and CDR2 is LQKENI. The CDR3 spans 16 residues. CDR3 in amino acids: CASSPAHDRANYGYTF. CDR3 nucleotides: TGTGCCAGCTCACCAGCCCACGACAGAGCTAACTATGGCTACACCTTC.

V is TRBV5-6 and J is TRBJ2-7; TRBD2 matches at 7 bases. Germline values: CDR1 SGHDT, CDR2 YYEEEE. Unmatched junction bases numbered 7, after V lost 4 bases and J lost 3 bases. The CDR3 is 14 residues long. The CDR3 DNA sequence: TGTGCCAGCAGCCACCGGGGCGGGGGCTACGAGCAGTACTTC. Translation gives CASSHRGGGYEQYF.

Only one count was recorded for this clone. The gene calls are TRBV5-6 and TRBJ2-3; maybe TRBD2 (6 bases). CDR3 length: 18 residues. Germline V gene sequence: CDR1 SGHDT, CDR2 YYEEEE. V was pared by 4 bases and J by 3 bases, with 24 bases between. CDR3 coding DNA: TGTGCCAGCAGCACCACTCCCGGGACTCCTAGGGGAACAGATACGCAGTATTTT. Its protein product is CASSTTPGTPRGTDTQYF.

A note on this clone: Other DNA sequences in the sample encode the same CDR3. V and J are TRBV5-1 and TRBJ1-2; 8 positions match TRBD1. CDR3 length equals 14 residues. The J segment lost 4 bases and the V segment lost 1 base, leaving 3 bases of the junction unmatched. Looked up from germline, CDR1 is SGHRS and CDR2 is YFSETQ. CDR3 nucleotide sequence: TGCGCCAGCAGCTTGACAGGGGGAATCTATGGCTACACCTTC. This codes for CASSLTGGIYGYTF.

This chain uses TRBV28 with TRBJ1-4; 10 nucleotides line up with TRBD1. The germline V gene has CDR1 MDHEN and CDR2 SYDVKM. The J segment lost 7 bases and the V segment lost 7 bases, leaving 6 bases of the junction unmatched. CDR3 length: 14 amino acids. CDR3 residues: CASNRQGAVEKLFF. The CDR3 coding sequence is TGTGCCAGCAACCGACAGGGGGCAGTTGAAAAACTGTTTTTT.

The V and J genes are TRBV29-1 and TRBJ1-1; TRBD1 is a possible D gene (5 bases). The V end lost 4 bases, the J end lost 1 base, and 16 bases lay between the germline ends. The V gene's germline CDR1 is SQVTM and CDR2 ANQGSEA. CDR3 length equals 15 residues. CDR3 nucleotide sequence: TGCAGCGTTGTCCGGCGGGGGATTACGAACACTGAAGCTTTCTTT. It translates to CSVVRRGITNTEAFF.

This sequence joins TRBV19 and TRBJ2-1, with D perhaps matching TRBD2 (7 bases). V was shortened by 5 bases and J by 0 bases, with 20 bases between the two germline ends. Germline V gene lookup returns CDR1 LNHDA and CDR2 SQIVND (reference sequence). The CDR3 runs to 18 residues. CDR3: CASSLEGGPRASYNEQFF. The CDR3 bases are TGTGCCAGTAGTTTGGAGGGGGGGCCCCGGGCCTCCTACAATGAGCAGTTCTTC.

The gene calls are TRBV11-2 and TRBJ2-7, with TRBD2 identical over 13 bases. J lost 6 bases, V lost 6 bases, and 5 bases had no gene match. The CDR3 length is 14 residues. Germline CDR1 reads SGHAT; CDR2 reads FQNNGV. The CDR3 DNA is TGTGCCAGCAGTTCTGGACTAGCGGGAGTCGAGCAGTACTTC. Translating gives CASSSGLAGVEQYF.

The chain couples TRBV2 to TRBJ1-5; D remains unclear. Germline V lookup: CDR1 SNHLY, CDR2 FYNNEI. This CDR3 is 14 amino acids long. V lost 3 bases to trimming and J lost 3 bases, with 9 bases between them. CDR3 sequence: CASSDSGYNQPQHF. The CDR3 coding sequence is TGTGCCAGCAGTGATTCGGGGTACAATCAGCCCCAGCATTTT.

This chain joins TRBV5-1 and TRBJ1-2, with D possibly being TRBD1 (6 bases). Germline CDR1 reads SGHRS; CDR2 reads YFSETQ. The CDR3 is 17 residues long. V was shortened by 2 bases and J by 4 bases, with 21 bases between the two germline ends. The CDR3 coding sequence is TGCGCCAGCAGCTTAGGGGACAATGTTTTATCGGGCTATGGCTACACCTTC. It specifies CASSLGDNVLSGYGYTF. The complete variable domain, with remaining parts taken from reference TRBV5-1 and TRBJ1-2, reads KAGVTQTPRYLIKTRGQQVTLSCSPISGHRSVSWYQQTPGQGLQFLFEYFSETQRNKGNFPGRFSGRQFSNSRSEMNVSTLELGDSALYLCASSLGDNVLSGYGYTFGSGTRLTVV.